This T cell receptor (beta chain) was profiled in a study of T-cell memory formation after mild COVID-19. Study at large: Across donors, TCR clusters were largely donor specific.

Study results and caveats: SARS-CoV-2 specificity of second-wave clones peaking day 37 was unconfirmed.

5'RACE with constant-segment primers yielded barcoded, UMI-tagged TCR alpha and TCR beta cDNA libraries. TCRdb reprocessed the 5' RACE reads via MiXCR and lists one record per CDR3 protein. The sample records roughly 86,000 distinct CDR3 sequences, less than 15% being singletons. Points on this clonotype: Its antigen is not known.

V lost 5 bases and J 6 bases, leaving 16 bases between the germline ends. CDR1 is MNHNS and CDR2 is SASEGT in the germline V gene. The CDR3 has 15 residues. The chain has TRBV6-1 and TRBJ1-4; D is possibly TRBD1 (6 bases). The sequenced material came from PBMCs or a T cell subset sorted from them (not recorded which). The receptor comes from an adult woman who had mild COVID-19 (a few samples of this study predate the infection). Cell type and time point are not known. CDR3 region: CASSHSGVEDEKLFF. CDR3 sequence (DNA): TGTGCCAGCAGTCATTCAGGGGTGGAGGATGAAAAACTGTTTTTT.